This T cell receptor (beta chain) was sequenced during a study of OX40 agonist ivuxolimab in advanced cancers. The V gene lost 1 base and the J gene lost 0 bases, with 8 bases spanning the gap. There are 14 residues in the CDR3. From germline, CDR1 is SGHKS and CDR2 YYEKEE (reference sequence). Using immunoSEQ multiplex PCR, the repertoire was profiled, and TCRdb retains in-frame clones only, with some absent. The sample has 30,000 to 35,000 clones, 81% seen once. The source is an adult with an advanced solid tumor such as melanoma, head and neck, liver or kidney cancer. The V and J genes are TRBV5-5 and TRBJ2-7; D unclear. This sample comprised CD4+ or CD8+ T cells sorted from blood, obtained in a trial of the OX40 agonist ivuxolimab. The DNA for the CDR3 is TGTGCCAGCAGCTTGTGGCGTAGCTCCTACGAGCAGTACTTC. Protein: CASSLWRSSYEQYF. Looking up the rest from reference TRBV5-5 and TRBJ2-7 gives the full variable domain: DAGVTQSPTHLIKTRGQQVTLRCSPISGHKSVSWYQQVLGQGPQFIFQYYEKEERGRGNFPDRFSARQFPNYSSELNVNALLLGDSALYLCASSLWRSSYEQYFGPGTRLTVT.